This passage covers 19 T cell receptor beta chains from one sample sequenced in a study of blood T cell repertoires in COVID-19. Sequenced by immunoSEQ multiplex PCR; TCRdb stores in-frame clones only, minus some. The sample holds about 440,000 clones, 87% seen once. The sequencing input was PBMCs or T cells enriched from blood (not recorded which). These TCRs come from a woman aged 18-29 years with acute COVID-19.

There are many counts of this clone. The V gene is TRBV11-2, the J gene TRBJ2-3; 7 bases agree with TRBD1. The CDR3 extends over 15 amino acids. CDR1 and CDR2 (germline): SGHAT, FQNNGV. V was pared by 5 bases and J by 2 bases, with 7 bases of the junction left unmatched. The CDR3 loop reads CASSPRQGNTDTQYF. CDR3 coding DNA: TGTGCCAGCAGCCCACGACAGGGAAACACAGATACGCAGTATTTT.

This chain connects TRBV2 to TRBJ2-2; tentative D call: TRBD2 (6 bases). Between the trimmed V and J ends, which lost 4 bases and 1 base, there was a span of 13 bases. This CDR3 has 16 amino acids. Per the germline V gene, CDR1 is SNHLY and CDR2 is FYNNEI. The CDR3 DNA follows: TGTGCCAGCAGTGGGGGCGGGGACCGGAACACCGGGGAGCTGTTTTTT. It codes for CASSGGGDRNTGELFF.

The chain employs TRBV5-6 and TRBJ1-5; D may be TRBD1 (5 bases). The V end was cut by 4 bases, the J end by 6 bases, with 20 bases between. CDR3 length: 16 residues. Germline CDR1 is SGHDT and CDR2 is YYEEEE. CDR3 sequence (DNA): TGTGCCAGCAGCCCCAGGCAGGGAAGAGGCGGTCAGCCCCAGCATTTT. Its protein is CASSPRQGRGGQPQHF.

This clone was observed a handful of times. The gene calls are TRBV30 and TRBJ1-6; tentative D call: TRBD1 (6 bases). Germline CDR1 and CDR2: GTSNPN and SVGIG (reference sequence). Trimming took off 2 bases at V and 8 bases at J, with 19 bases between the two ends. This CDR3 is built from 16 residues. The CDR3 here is CAWSPSAGGRYSPLHF. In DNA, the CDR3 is TGTGCCTGGAGTCCGTCCGCGGGGGGGCGATATTCACCCCTCCACTTT.

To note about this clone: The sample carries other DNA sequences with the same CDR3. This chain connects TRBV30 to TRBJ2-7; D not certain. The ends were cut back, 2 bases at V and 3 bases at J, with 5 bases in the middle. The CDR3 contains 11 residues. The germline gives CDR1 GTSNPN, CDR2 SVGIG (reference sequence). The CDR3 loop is CAWSPRYEQYF. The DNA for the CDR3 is TGTGCCTGGAGTCCCCGCTACGAGCAGTACTTC.

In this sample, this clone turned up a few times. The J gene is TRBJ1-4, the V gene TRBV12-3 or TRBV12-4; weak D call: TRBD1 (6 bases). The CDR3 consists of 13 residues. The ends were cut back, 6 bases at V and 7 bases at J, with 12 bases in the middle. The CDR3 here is CASRSTGIEKLFF. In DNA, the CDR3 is TGTGCCAGCAGGTCAACAGGGATTGAAAAACTGTTTTTT.

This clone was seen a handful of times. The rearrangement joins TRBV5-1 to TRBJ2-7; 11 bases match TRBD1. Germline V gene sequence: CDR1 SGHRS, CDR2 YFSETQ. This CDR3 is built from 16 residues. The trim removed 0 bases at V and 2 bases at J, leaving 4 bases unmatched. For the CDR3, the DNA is TGCGCCAGCAGCTTGGCCGGGACAGGGGGAGCCTACGAGCAGTACTTC. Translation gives CASSLAGTGGAYEQYF.

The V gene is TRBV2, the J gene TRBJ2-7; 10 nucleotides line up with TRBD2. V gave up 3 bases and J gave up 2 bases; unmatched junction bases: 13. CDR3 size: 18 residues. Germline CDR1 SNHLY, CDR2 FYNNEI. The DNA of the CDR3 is TGTGCCAGCAGTGAGGGCGGGACTAGCGTATTTCCCGCCTACGAGCAGTACTTC. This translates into CASSEGGTSVFPAYEQYF. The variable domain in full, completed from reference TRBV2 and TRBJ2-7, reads EPEVTQTPSHQVTQMGQEVILRCVPISNHLYFYWYRQILGQKVEFLVSFYNNEISEKSEIFDDQFSVERPDGSNFTLKIRSTKLEDSAMYFCASSEGGTSVFPAYEQYFGPGTRLTVT.

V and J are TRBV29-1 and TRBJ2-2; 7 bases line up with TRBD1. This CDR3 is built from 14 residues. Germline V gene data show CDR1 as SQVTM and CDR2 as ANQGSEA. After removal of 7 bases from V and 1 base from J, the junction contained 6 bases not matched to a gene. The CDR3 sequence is CSAPRQGNTGELFF. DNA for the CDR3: TGCAGCGCCCCTCGACAGGGGAACACCGGGGAGCTGTTTTTT.

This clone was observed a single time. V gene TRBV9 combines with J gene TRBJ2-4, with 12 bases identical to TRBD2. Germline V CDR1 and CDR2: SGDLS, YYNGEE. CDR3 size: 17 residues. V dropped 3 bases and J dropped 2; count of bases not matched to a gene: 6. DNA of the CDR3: TGTGCCAGCAGCGAAGGACTAGCGGGAATGACCAAAAACATTCAGTACTTC. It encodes CASSEGLAGMTKNIQYF. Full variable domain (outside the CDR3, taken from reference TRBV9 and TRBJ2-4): DSGVTQTPKHLITATGQRVTLRCSPRSGDLSVYWYQQSLDQGLQFLIQYYNGEERAKGNILERFSAQQFPDLHSELNLSSLELGDSALYFCASSEGLAGMTKNIQYFGAGTRLSVL.

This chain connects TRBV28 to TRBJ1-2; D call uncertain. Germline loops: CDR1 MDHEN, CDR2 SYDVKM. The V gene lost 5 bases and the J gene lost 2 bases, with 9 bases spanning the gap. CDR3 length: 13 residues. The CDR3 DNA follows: TGTGCCAGCAGTCCTGGCATAAACTATGGCTACACCTTC. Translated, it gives CASSPGINYGYTF.

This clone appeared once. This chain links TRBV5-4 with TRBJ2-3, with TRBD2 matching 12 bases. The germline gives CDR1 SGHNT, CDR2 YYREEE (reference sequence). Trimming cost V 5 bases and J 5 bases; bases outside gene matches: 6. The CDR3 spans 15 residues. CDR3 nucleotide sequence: TGTGCCAGCAGTAAACAGGGACTAGCGGGAGATACGCAGTATTTT. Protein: CASSKQGLAGDTQYF.

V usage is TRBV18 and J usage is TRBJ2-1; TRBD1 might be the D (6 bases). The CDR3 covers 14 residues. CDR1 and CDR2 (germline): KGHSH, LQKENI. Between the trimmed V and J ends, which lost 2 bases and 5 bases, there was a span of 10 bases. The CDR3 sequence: CASSPRQADNEQFF. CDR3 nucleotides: TGTGCCAGCTCACCAAGACAGGCCGACAATGAGCAGTTCTTC.

Here the CDR3 reads CASSIDTAVGANVLTF. The CDR3 DNA is TGTGCCAGTAGTATAGACACGGCGGTTGGGGCCAACGTCCTGACTTTC. The chain carries TRBV19 and TRBJ2-6, with D unclear. Germline V gene data show CDR1 as LNHDA and CDR2 as SQIVND (reference sequence). Trimming removed 0 bases at V and 3 bases at J, with 9 bases between. The CDR3 is 16 residues long.

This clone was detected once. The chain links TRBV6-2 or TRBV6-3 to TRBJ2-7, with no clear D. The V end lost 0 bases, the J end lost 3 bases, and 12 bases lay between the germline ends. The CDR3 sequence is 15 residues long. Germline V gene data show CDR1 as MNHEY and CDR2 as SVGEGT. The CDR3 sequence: CASSYSPTVGYEQYF. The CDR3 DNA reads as TGTGCCAGCAGTTACTCTCCAACAGTGGGCTACGAGCAGTACTTC.

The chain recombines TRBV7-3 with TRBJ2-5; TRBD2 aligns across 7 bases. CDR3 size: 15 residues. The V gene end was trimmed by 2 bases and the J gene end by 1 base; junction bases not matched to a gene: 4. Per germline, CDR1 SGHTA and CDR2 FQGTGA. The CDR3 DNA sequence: TGTGCCAGCAGCTTAGGGCCGGGGGGCCAAGAGACCCAGTACTTC. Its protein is CASSLGPGGQETQYF.

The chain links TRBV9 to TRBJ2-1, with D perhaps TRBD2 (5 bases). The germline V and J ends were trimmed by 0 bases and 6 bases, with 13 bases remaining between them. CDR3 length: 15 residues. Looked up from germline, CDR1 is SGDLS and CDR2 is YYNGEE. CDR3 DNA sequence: TGTGCCAGCAGCGTAGCGCCTAGCCGCATCAATGAGCAGTTCTTC. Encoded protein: CASSVAPSRINEQFF.

CDR3 bases: TGTGCCAGCAGCTCTGGACAGGACACAGATACGCAGTATTTT. Its protein is CASSSGQDTDTQYF. The genes are TRBV7-9 and TRBJ2-3; 7 bases fit TRBD1. The V gene end was trimmed by 4 bases and the J gene end by 2 bases; junction bases not matched to a gene: 3. Looked up from germline, CDR1 is SEHNR and CDR2 is FQNEAQ (reference sequence). This CDR3 region has 14 residues.

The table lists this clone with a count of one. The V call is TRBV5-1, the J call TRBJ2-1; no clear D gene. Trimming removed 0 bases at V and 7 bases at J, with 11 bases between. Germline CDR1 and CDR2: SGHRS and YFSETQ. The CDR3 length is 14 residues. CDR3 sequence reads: CASSLVAGPNEQFF. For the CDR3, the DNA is TGCGCCAGCAGCTTGGTCGCCGGTCCGAATGAGCAGTTCTTC.